Below, 14 T cell receptor beta chains from the same sample are listed, as sequenced in a study of OX40 agonist ivuxolimab in advanced cancers. The protocol was immunoSEQ multiplex PCR, while the TCRdb copy is restricted to in-frame clones and leaves out a portion. Of 44,000 or so clones detected, roughly 78% appear once; the ten largest clones hold 1.5% to 2%. The source material was CD4+ or CD8+ T cells sorted from blood, sampled in a trial of the OX40 agonist ivuxolimab. The receptors originated from an adult with an advanced solid tumor such as melanoma, head and neck, liver or kidney cancer.

V and J are TRBV6-6 and TRBJ1-1; D gene unclear. The CDR3 is made up of 14 amino acids. The V gene's germline CDR1 is MNHNY and CDR2 SVGAGI (reference sequence). The ends were cut back, 3 bases at V and 5 bases at J, with 13 bases in the middle. The CDR3 nucleotides read TGTGCCAGCAGTTATAATCGGGGAGGGACTGAAGCTTTCTTT. This codes for CASSYNRGGTEAFF.

The genes are TRBV5-8 and TRBJ1-1; the D is unclear. CDR3 length equals 13 residues. The V end was cut by 4 bases, the J end by 11 bases, with 18 bases between. Germline CDR1 reads SGHTS; CDR2 reads YDEGEE. CDR3 coding DNA: TGTGCCAGCAGCACCTACGTACGGGCTGGCGCTTTCTTT. This encodes CASSTYVRAGAFF.

This clone was counted once. This rearrangement joins TRBV7-7 to TRBJ1-5; weak D call: TRBD1 (5 bases). This CDR3 is built from 13 residues. Germline loops: CDR1 SSHAT, CDR2 FNYEAQ (reference sequence). V dropped 3 bases and J dropped 4 bases, with 7 bases sitting between them. This chain's CDR3 is CASSFAGNQPQHF. In DNA, the CDR3 is TGTGCCAGCAGCTTCGCAGGGAATCAGCCCCAGCATTTT. Variable domain in full (rest from reference TRBV7-7 and TRBJ1-5): GAGVSQSPRYKVTKRGQDVTLRCDPISSHATLYWYQQALGQGPEFLTYFNYEAQPDKSGLPSDRFSAERPEGSISTLTIQRTEQRDSAMYRCASSFAGNQPQHFGDGTRLSIL.

The chain joins TRBV5-5 to TRBJ1-1; D unresolved. Trimming took off 1 base at V and 7 bases at J, with 17 bases between the two ends. This CDR3 spans 15 amino acids. Germline loops: CDR1 SGHKS, CDR2 YYEKEE (reference sequence). Here the CDR3 DNA reads TGTGCCAGCAGCTTGAATCAGTTCGTGGCGGGTGAAGCTTTCTTT. Translating gives CASSLNQFVAGEAFF.

This chain uses TRBV19 with TRBJ2-1; perhaps TRBD1 as D (6 bases). From germline, CDR1 is LNHDA and CDR2 SQIVND (reference sequence). The CDR3 extends over 13 amino acids. Trimming removed 4 bases from V and 7 bases from J, with 11 bases in between. The CDR3 protein is CASSTLRGNEQFF. In DNA, the CDR3 is TGTGCCAGTAGTACCTTGAGGGGGAATGAGCAGTTCTTC.

The gene calls are TRBV19 and TRBJ1-5; a possible D gene is TRBD1 (6 bases). The CDR3 is 17 residues long. Trimming left V 6 bases short and J 0 bases short, with 18 bases between. Germline-derived CDR1 and CDR2 are LNHDA and SQIVND (reference sequence). The CDR3 nucleotides are TGTGCCAGTAGGACGACAGGCTCCCGTAATAGCAATCAGCCCCAGCATTTT. Protein: CASRTTGSRNSNQPQHF.

Here the CDR3 DNA reads TGTGCCAGCTCACCACAGGGTGGAACCGGGGAGCTGTTTTTT. Residues: CASSPQGGTGELFF. The rearrangement links TRBV18 to TRBJ2-2, with D uncertain. Trimming shortened V by 1 base and J by 5 bases, and 8 bases separated the two germline ends. CDR3 size: 14 residues. CDR1 and CDR2 (germline): KGHSH, LQKENI.

This rearrangement joins TRBV30 to TRBJ1-2; no clear D. The CDR3 extends over 12 amino acids. The germline V gene has CDR1 GTSNPN and CDR2 SVGIG (reference sequence). Trimming took off 4 bases at V and 9 bases at J, with 15 bases between the two ends. CDR3 protein: CAWNSGEGSYTF. In nucleotides, the CDR3 is TGTGCCTGGAACTCCGGCGAGGGTAGCTACACCTTC.

This rearrangement joins TRBV2 to TRBJ2-3; TRBD1 agrees at 7 bases. Germline loops: CDR1 SNHLY, CDR2 FYNNEI. Unmatched junction bases numbered 9, after V lost 4 bases and J lost 2 bases. This CDR3 is 16 amino acids long. This CDR3 reads CASSGLGDRTTDTQYF. For the CDR3, the DNA is TGTGCCAGCAGTGGGTTGGGGGACAGAACCACAGATACGCAGTATTTT.

CDR3: CASSPLGEVGGYTF. The CDR3 nucleotides are TGTGCCAGTAGCCCCCTGGGGGAGGTAGGAGGCTACACCTTC. V gene TRBV19 combines with J gene TRBJ1-2; the D gene is possibly TRBD1 (5 bases). The V end was cut by 6 bases, the J end by 8 bases, with 19 bases between. The CDR3 runs 14 residues. Germline CDR1 LNHDA, CDR2 SQIVND (reference sequence). Variable domain in full (rest from reference TRBV19 and TRBJ1-2): DGGITQSPKYLFRKEGQNVTLSCEQNLNHDAMYWYRQDPGQGLRLIYYSQIVNDFQKGDIAEGYSVSREKKESFPLTVTSAQKNPTAFYLCASSPLGEVGGYTFGSGTRLTVV.

This clone appeared a few times. V usage is TRBV7-2 and J usage is TRBJ2-5; TRBD1 aligns across 9 bases. Trimming cost V 6 bases and J 5 bases; bases outside gene matches: 7. CDR3 size: 14 residues. The V gene's germline CDR1 is SGHTA and CDR2 FQGNSA. CDR3: CASRPPGQGETQYF. CDR3 nucleotides: TGTGCCAGCAGACCACCGGGACAGGGTGAGACCCAGTACTTC.

The chain uses TRBV7-2 and TRBJ1-1, with 7 bases lining up with TRBD1. The germline V gene encodes CDR1 SGHTA and CDR2 FQGNSA. This CDR3 has 13 residues. V lost 5 bases and J lost 4; bases outside the gene matches: 4. This CDR3 reads CASSPRDSTEAFF. In DNA, the CDR3 is TGTGCCAGCAGCCCGAGGGACAGCACTGAAGCTTTCTTT.

CDR3 nucleotides: TGTGCCAGCAGCGTAGGGACAGGGGGTTTCTACGAGCAGTACTTC. This encodes CASSVGTGGFYEQYF. The rearrangement joins TRBV9 to TRBJ2-7, with 10 positions matching TRBD1. Germline lookup yields CDR1 SGDLS and CDR2 YYNGEE. This CDR3 is built from 15 residues. V was clipped by 0 bases and J by 3 bases; unmatched bases: 3.

J is TRBJ1-5 and V is TRBV19, with no clear D. This CDR3 is built from 11 residues. Germline V CDR1 and CDR2: LNHDA, SQIVND (reference sequence). Trimming stripped 8 bases from V and 4 bases from J, with 6 bases between. The DNA for the CDR3 is TGTGCCAGTGGCGGGAATCAGCCCCAGCATTTT. Its translation: CASGGNQPQHF.